This is a list of T cell receptor beta chains from one sample in a study of T cell responses to AZD1222 COVID-19 vaccine. Profiled with immunoSEQ multiplex PCR; TCRdb holds only in-frame clones, not every one. The table records about 130,000 clones, around 90% of them present only once. Here the sequenced sample was peripheral blood, taken on day 0 of AZD1222 vaccination. These receptor sequences come from an adult in good health. CDR3s include the opening cysteine and the closing phenylalanine or tryptophan. The D gene is left open where the match is weak. Some rows have no size entry. The others give once, few or many, or a class for an expanded clone.

>TRBD1|TRBV6-5|TRBJ1-5|few
TGTGCCAGCAGTTACTCGACAGGGGTAGAGCCCCAGCATTTT
CASSYSTGVEPQHF
>.|TRBV28|TRBJ1-6|.
TGTGCCAGCAGTAAAGAGGGGCGAAGGAATTCACCCCTCCACTTT
CASSKEGRRNSPLHF
>.|TRBV19|TRBJ2-7|.
TGTGCCAGTACCCCGGCGCTTTGGACAGTTCCCGCCGAGCAGTACTTC
CASTPALWTVPAEQYF
>.|TRBV28|TRBJ1-2|.
TGTGCCAGCAACCAACCCCGGACAGCAAACTATGGCTACACCTTC
CASNQPRTANYGYTF
>.|TRBV7-6|TRBJ1-1|.
TGTGCCAGCAGCTTAGAAACAGGGAGGATCACTGAAGCTTTCTTT
CASSLETGRITEAFF
>.|TRBV19|TRBJ1-1|.
TGTGCCAGTAGTATAGTGGGCGGCTCGGAAGCTTTCTTT
CASSIVGGSEAFF
>.|TRBV9|TRBJ2-6|.
TGTGCCAGCACCGGAGGCGGCTCTGGGGCCAACGTCCTGACTTTC
CASTGGGSGANVLTF
>TRBD1|TRBV18|TRBJ1-2|.
TGTGCCAGCTCACCGAGGGACAGCCCTAACTATGGCTACACCTTC
CASSPRDSPNYGYTF
>.|TRBV19|TRBJ1-6|.
TGTGCCAGTACAGGGGCAGACTCCTATAATTCACCCCTCCACTTT
CASTGADSYNSPLHF
>.|TRBV12-5|TRBJ1-6|.
TGTGCTAGTGGTTCGGATAATTCACCCCTCCACTTT
CASGSDNSPLHF
>.|TRBV18|TRBJ1-1|.
TGTGCCAGCTCACCACCTTCCCTAGGGAGGGAGACTGAAGCTTTCTTT
CASSPPSLGRETEAFF
>.|TRBV24-1|TRBJ2-2|.
TGTGCCACCAGTCGTGAACCCGGGGACACCGGGGAGCTGTTTTTT
CATSREPGDTGELFF
>.|TRBV7-3|TRBJ2-5|few
TGTGCCAGCAGCTTGGGGGGCTCCCCGGAGACCCAGTACTTC
CASSLGGSPETQYF
>TRBD1|TRBV11-2|TRBJ1-5|.
TGTGCCAGCAGCAGGGACAGGGTCGGACAGCCCCAGCATTTT
CASSRDRVGQPQHF
>TRBD1|TRBV7-9|TRBJ2-2|.
TGTGCCAGCAGAACAGGGGGACCCGGGGAGCTGTTTTTT
CASRTGGPGELFF
>.|TRBV12-3/TRBV12-4|TRBJ1-2|.
TGTGCCAGCAGCCCAGACCAGGGGTATGGCTACACCTTC
CASSPDQGYGYTF
>.|TRBV27|TRBJ1-3|.
TGTGCCAGCAGTTTAACAGGGATTGGAAACACCATATATTTT
CASSLTGIGNTIYF
>TRBD2|TRBV18|TRBJ2-7|.
TGTGCCAGCACCGTGAGCGGGACGAAGGCCTACGAGCAGTACTTC
CASTVSGTKAYEQYF
>.|TRBV13|TRBJ2-2|.
TGTGCCAGCAGCCCCGGTAGGGCGCCCGGGGAGCTGTTTTTT
CASSPGRAPGELFF
>.|TRBV11-3|TRBJ2-3|.
TGTGCCAGCAGCTCAAGGGAGAGGAAAACAGATACGCAGTATTTT
CASSSRERKTDTQYF
>.|TRBV4-3|TRBJ1-1|.
TGCGCCAGCAGCCACGCTCGCCTCGGGGCGATGAACACTGAAGCTTTCTTT
CASSHARLGAMNTEAFF
>TRBD1|TRBV29-1|TRBJ1-1|.
TGCAGCGCCCGAGGACAGGGAGGGGACACTGAAGCTTTCTTT
CSARGQGGDTEAFF
>.|TRBV24-1|TRBJ2-1|.
TGTGCCACCAGTGAAACTAGATCCTCCTACAATGAGCAGTTCTTC
CATSETRSSYNEQFF
>.|TRBV11-2|TRBJ1-5|.
TGTGCCAGCAGCCGTATTAATCAGCCCCAGCATTTT
CASSRINQPQHF
>.|TRBV4-1|TRBJ2-3|.
TGCGCCAGCAGCCAATACACAGGGACAGATACGCAGTATTTT
CASSQYTGTDTQYF
>.|TRBV24-1|TRBJ1-2|.
TGTGCCACCAGTGACAGAACAGGGAACGGCTACACCTTC
CATSDRTGNGYTF
>.|TRBV5-1|TRBJ1-1|.
TGCGCCAGCAGCCGTACGGGGATGAACACTGAAGCTTTCTTT
CASSRTGMNTEAFF
>.|TRBV4-3|TRBJ2-2|.
TGCGCCAGCAGCCAAGATGATTGGCCCACCGGGGAGCTGTTTTTT
CASSQDDWPTGELFF
>.|TRBV9|TRBJ1-3|.
TGTGCCAGCAGCCCCTCGGCCCAGGGCGGCGACACCATATATTTT
CASSPSAQGGDTIYF
>TRBD1|TRBV7-8|TRBJ1-2|.
TGTGCCAGCAGCGCGGACAGGGGGGAGGGAGGCTACACCTTC
CASSADRGEGGYTF
>.|TRBV6-5|TRBJ1-2|.
TGTGCCAGCAGTTACGGGGGGGCTGGTGGCTACACCTTC
CASSYGGAGGYTF
>.|TRBV2|TRBJ1-5|once
TGTGCCAGCAGTCACCCTGAGGGCGGGCAGCCCCAGCATTTT
CASSHPEGGQPQHF
>TRBD1|TRBV7-9|TRBJ1-3|.
TGTGCCAGCAGCTTAACAGGGGGCGAAGACACCATATATTTT
CASSLTGGEDTIYF
>TRBD1|TRBV19|TRBJ2-1|.
TGTGCCAGTAGTATCCTTCCGGGACAGGGGGACAATGAGCAGTTCTTC
CASSILPGQGDNEQFF
>.|TRBV10-3|TRBJ2-6|.
TGTGCCATCAGTGAGCCGAAAGGGGCCAACGTCCTGACTTTC
CAISEPKGANVLTF
>.|TRBV6-2/TRBV6-3|TRBJ2-3|.
TGTGCCAGCAGTTCCCCCCTGCGAGATACGCAGTATTTT
CASSSPLRDTQYF
>TRBD2|TRBV5-1|TRBJ2-1|.
TGCGCCAGCAGCTTTTTGGGCGGGGGGCTTCGGGAGCAGTTCTTC
CASSFLGGGLREQFF
>.|TRBV29-1|TRBJ2-2|.
TGCAGCGTTCCTAACAGGGACACCGGGGAGCTGTTTTTT
CSVPNRDTGELFF
>TRBD2|TRBV11-3|TRBJ2-5|.
TGTGCCAGCAGCTTAGTCGCTAGCGGGGGGACGGAGACCCAGTACTTC
CASSLVASGGTETQYF
>.|TRBV28|TRBJ1-5|.
TGTGCCAGCAGTTTACGGACGATCAATCAGCCCCAGCATTTT
CASSLRTINQPQHF
>TRBD1|TRBV2|TRBJ1-5|.
TGTGCCAGCAGCCCCAGGGGGGGTCCTGAGCCCCAGCATTTT
CASSPRGGPEPQHF
>.|TRBV11-2|TRBJ1-1|.
TGTGCCAGCAGCTTACGTCGCGCAGTGATGAACACTGAAGCTTTCTTT
CASSLRRAVMNTEAFF
>.|TRBV28|TRBJ1-1|.
TGTGCCAGCAGTCGAATCGGCGAGTCCACTGAAGCTTTCTTT
CASSRIGESTEAFF
>.|TRBV21-1|TRBJ1-5|.
TGTGCCAGCAGCAAAAGGCCGGGAAAGGTCTTAAGCAATCAGCCCCAGCATTTT
CASSKRPGKVLSNQPQHF
>.|TRBV5-4|TRBJ2-5|.
TGTGCCAGCAGCCCATTACCGACAGGTGGGGGGTACCAAGAGACCCAGTACTTC
CASSPLPTGGGYQETQYF
>.|TRBV11-2|TRBJ1-1|many
TGTGCCAGCAGCTTAGAGTGGGGCAGATCGAACACTGAAGCTTTCTTT
CASSLEWGRSNTEAFF
>.|TRBV5-6|TRBJ1-5|.
TGTGCCAGCAGCTTCGGGGACTATCAGCCCCAGCATTTT
CASSFGDYQPQHF
>.|TRBV11-3|TRBJ2-7|.
TGTGCCAGCAGCTTAGATTACGGGGATTCCTACGAGCAGTACTTC
CASSLDYGDSYEQYF